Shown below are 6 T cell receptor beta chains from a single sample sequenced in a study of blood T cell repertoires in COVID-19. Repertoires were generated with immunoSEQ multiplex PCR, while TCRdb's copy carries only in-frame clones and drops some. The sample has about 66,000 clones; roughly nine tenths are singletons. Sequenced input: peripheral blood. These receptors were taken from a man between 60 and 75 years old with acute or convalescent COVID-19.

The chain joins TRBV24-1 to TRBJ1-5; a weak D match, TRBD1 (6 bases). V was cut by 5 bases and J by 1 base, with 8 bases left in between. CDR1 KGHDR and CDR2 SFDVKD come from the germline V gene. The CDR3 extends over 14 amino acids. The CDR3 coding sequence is TGTGCCACCAGTGGAGGGGGAAGCAATCAGCCCCAGCATTTT. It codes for CATSGGGSNQPQHF.

The CDR3 coding sequence is TGTGCCACCAGTGTCACAGGGGGCGGCACAGATACGCAGTATTTT. It codes for CATSVTGGGTDTQYF. J is TRBJ2-3 and V is TRBV24-1; 9 positions agree with TRBD1. This CDR3 comprises 15 residues. The germline CDR1 and CDR2 sequences are KGHDR and SFDVKD. Trimming took 5 bases from V and 1 from J; bases not matched to a gene: 3.

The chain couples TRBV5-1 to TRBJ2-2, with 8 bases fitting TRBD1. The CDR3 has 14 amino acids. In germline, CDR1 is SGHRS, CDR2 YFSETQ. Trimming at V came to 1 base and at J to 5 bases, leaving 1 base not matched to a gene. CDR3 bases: TGCGCCAGCAGCTTGACAGGGGGAACCGGGGAGCTGTTTTTT. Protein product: CASSLTGGTGELFF.

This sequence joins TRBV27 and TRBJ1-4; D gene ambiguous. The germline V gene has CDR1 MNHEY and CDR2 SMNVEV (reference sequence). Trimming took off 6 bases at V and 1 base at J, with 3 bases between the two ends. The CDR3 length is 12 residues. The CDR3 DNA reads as TGTGCCAGCAGCGGAACTAATGAAAAACTGTTTTTT. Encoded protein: CASSGTNEKLFF.

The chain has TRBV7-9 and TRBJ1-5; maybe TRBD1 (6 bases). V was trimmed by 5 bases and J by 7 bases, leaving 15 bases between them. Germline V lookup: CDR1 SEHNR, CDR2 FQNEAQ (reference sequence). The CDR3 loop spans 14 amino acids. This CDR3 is CASSPRGGKQPQHF. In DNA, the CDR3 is TGTGCCAGCAGCCCAAGGGGGGGGAAGCAGCCCCAGCATTTT.

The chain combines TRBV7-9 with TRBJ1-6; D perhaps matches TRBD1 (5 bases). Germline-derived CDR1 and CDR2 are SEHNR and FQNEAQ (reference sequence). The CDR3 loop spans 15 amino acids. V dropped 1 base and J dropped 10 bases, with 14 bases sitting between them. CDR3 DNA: TGTGCCAGCAGCTTAGGTTCAGGGCTGGAGTCACCCCTCCACTTT. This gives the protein CASSLGSGLESPLHF.